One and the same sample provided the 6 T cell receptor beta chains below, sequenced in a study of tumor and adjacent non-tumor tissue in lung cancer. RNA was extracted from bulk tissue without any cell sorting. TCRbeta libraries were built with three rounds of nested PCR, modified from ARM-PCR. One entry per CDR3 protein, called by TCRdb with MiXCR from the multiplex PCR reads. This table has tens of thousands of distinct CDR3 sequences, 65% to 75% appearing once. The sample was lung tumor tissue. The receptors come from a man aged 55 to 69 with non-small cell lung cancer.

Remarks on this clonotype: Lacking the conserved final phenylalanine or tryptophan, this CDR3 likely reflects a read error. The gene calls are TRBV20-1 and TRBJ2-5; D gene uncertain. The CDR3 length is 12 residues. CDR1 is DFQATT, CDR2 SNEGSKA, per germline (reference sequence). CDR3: CSPRSAEETQYI. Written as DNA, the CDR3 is TGCAGTCCTAGATCGGCAGAAGAGACCCAGTACATC.

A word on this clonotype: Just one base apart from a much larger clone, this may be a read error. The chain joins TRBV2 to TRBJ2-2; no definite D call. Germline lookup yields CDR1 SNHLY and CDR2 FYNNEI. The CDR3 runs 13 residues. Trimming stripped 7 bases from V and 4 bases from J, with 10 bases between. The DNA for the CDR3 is TGTGCCAGCATACGTAGTTTCACCGGGGAGCTGTTTTTT. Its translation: CASIRSFTGELFF.

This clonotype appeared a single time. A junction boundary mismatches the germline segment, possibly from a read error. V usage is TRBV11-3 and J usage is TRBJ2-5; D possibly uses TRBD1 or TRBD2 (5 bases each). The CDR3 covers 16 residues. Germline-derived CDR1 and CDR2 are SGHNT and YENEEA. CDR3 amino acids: CASSLESGTVEEIQYF. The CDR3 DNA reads TGTGCCAGCAGCTTAGAGAGTGGGACGGTCGAAGAGATCCAGTACTTC.

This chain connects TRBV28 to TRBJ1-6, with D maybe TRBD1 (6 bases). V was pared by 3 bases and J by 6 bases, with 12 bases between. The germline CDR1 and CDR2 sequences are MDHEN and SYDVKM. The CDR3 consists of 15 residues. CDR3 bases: TGTGCCAGCAGTTTCCCGGACAGATTTAATTCACCCCTCCACTTT. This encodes CASSFPDRFNSPLHF.

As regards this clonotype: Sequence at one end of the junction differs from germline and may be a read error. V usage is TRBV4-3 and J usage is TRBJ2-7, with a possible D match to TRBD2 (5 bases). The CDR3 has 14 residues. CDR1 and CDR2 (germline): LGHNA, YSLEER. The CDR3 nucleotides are TGTGCCAGCAACCCTGATCGGGAAATCTACGAGCAATACTTC. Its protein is CASNPDREIYEQYF.

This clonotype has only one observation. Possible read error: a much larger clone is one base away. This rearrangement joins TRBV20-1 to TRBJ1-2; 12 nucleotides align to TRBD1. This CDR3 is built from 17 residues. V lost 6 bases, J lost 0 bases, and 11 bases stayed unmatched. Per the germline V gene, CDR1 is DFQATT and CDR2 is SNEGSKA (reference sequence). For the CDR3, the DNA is TGCAGTGCAACCGGGACAGGGGGCAGGTCTGCTAACTATGGCTACACCTTC. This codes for CSATGTGGRSANYGYTF.